A single sample is the source of the 5 T cell receptor beta chains below, sequenced in a study of beta chain features in type 1 diabetes. cDNA synthesis used the whole RNA isolate, giving expressed TCRB sequences. Clones were sequenced by immunoSEQ multiplex PCR, and TCRdb holds only the in-frame ones, with some missing. The data show 9,300 or so clones, with around 78% seen just once and around 1.5% held by the top ten. The sample taken for sequencing was Tregs from blood. All receptors come from a young woman in good health.

This sequence joins TRBV19 and TRBJ1-5; D is possibly TRBD1 (6 bases). Trimming stripped 6 bases from V and 0 bases from J, with 15 bases between. The germline V gene encodes CDR1 LNHDA and CDR2 SQIVND (reference sequence). The CDR3 has 16 amino acids. The CDR3 nucleotides read TGTGCCAGTAGCCCGCTCCGGACAGTTAGCAATCAGCCCCAGCATTTT. Translation gives CASSPLRTVSNQPQHF. The entire variable domain, with the rest obtained from reference TRBV19 and TRBJ1-5, is as follows: DGGITQSPKYLFRKEGQNVTLSCEQNLNHDAMYWYRQDPGQGLRLIYYSQIVNDFQKGDIAEGYSVSREKKESFPLTVTSAQKNPTAFYLCASSPLRTVSNQPQHFGDGTRLSIL.

This clone was found once. The gene calls are TRBV2 and TRBJ1-2; D gene unclear. The CDR3 spans 14 residues. From germline, CDR1 is SNHLY and CDR2 FYNNEI. Trimming removed 1 base at V and 8 bases at J, with 14 bases between. CDR3 in DNA: TGTGCCAGCAGTGAAGAATGGATTCTGGAGGGCTACACCTTC. This codes for CASSEEWILEGYTF. Filled out from reference TRBV2 and TRBJ1-2, the complete variable domain reads EPEVTQTPSHQVTQMGQEVILRCVPISNHLYFYWYRQILGQKVEFLVSFYNNEISEKSEIFDDQFSVERPDGSNFTLKIRSTKLEDSAMYFCASSEEWILEGYTFGSGTRLTVV.

This clone was observed a handful of times. V and J are TRBV5-6 and TRBJ2-1; TRBD2 matches 11 bases. The CDR3 covers 19 residues. CDR1 and CDR2 (germline): SGHDT, YYEEEE. Germline trimming cut 2 bases from V and 2 bases from J; bases unmatched to any gene: 12. CDR3 sequence (DNA): TGTGCCAGCAGCTTCTTAGCGGGAGGGCCAATGGAGGCCTACAATGAGCAGTTCTTC. Its protein product is CASSFLAGGPMEAYNEQFF.

The chain is built from TRBV7-2 and TRBJ2-1; TRBD2 aligns across 8 bases. Germline V gene lookup returns CDR1 SGHTA and CDR2 FQGNSA. The V segment lost 4 bases and the J segment 2 bases; nucleotides outside the gene matches: 10. This CDR3 spans 17 amino acids. The CDR3 protein is CASSYQTPGLAYNEQFF. The CDR3 region has the DNA TGTGCCAGCAGCTACCAGACCCCGGGACTAGCCTACAATGAGCAGTTCTTC. The full variable domain, its missing parts supplied by reference TRBV7-2 and TRBJ2-1, is GAGVSQSPSNKVTEKGKDVELRCDPISGHTALYWYRQSLGQGLEFLIYFQGNSAPDKSGLPSDRFSAERTGGSVSTLTIQRTQQEDSAVYLCASSYQTPGLAYNEQFFGPGTRLTVL.

This chain joins TRBV4-1 and TRBJ2-1; perhaps TRBD2 as D (6 bases). From germline, CDR1 is MGHRA and CDR2 YSYEKL. There are 15 residues in the CDR3. V lost 5 bases, J lost 8 bases, and 19 bases lay in between. CDR3 DNA sequence: TGCGCCAGCAGCGTCCAGGCGGGGCAATTCGATGAGCAGTTCTTC. It translates to CASSVQAGQFDEQFF.